This TCR beta chain comes out of a study of neoadjuvant anti-PD-1 for oral cavity cancer. At the level of the study: Nivolumab at 3 mg/kg was mostly given biweekly, three to four doses, pre-surgery. General study points: TCR analyses covered only a few patients per response group.

Blood cells were analyzed directly, without culture or expansion. Libraries were prepared by immunoSEQ multiplex PCR; TCRdb keeps only in-frame clonotypes and omits some of them. Of about 6,700 clones in the sample, about three quarters were seen once. Trimming removed 4 bases at V and 0 bases at J, with 12 bases between. In germline, CDR1 is LGHNA, CDR2 YNFKEQ. This CDR3 contains 16 residues. Regarding this clone: Antigen specificity is unknown.

Sequenced here: PBMCs, sampled before nivolumab (anti-PD-1) treatment. This TCR came from a person aged 35-79 years with oral cavity squamous cell carcinoma. The chain couples TRBV4-2 to TRBJ1-4; possibly TRBD1 for D (6 bases). The DNA of the CDR3 is TGTGCCAGCAGCCGGACAAAGGGGGCAACTAATGAAAAACTGTTTTTT. This gives the protein CASSRTKGATNEKLFF.